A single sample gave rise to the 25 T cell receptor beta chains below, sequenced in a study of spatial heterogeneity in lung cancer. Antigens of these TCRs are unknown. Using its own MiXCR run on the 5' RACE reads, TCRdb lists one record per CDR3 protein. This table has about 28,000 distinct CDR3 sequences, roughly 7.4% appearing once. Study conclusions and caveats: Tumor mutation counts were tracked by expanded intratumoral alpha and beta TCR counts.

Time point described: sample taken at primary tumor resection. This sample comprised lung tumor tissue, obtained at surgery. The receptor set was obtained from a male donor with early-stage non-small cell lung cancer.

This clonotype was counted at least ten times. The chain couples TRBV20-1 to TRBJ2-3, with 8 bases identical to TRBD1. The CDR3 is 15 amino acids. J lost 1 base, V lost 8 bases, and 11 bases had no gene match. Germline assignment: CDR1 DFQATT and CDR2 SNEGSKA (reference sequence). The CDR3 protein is CSLTSDRDGTDTQYF. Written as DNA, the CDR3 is TGCAGTTTAACCTCGGACAGGGACGGCACAGATACGCAGTATTTT.

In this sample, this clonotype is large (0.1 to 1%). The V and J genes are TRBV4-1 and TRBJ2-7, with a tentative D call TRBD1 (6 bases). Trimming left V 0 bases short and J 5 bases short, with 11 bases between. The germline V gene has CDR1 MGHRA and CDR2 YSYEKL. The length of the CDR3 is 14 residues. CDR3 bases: TGCGCCAGCAGCCAAGATGGAGAGGGGGACGAGCAGTACTTC. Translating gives CASSQDGEGDEQYF.

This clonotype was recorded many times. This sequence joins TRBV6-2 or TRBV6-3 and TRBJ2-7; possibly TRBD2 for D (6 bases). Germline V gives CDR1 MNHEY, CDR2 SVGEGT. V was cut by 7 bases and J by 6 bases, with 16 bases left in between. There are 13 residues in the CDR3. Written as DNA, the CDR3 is TGTGCCAGCACCCAGGACGGGAGAGGCGAGCAGTACTTC. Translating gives CASTQDGRGEQYF.

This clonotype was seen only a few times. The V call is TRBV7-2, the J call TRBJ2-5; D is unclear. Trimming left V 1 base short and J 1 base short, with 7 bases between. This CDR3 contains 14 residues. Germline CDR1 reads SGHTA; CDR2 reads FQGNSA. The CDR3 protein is CASSLGRLQETQYF. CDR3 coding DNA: TGTGCCAGCAGCTTAGGACGGCTCCAAGAGACCCAGTACTTC. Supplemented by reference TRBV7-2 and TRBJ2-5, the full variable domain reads GAGVSQSPSNKVTEKGKDVELRCDPISGHTALYWYRQSLGQGLEFLIYFQGNSAPDKSGLPSDRFSAERTGGSVSTLTIQRTQQEDSAVYLCASSLGRLQETQYFGPGTRLLVL.

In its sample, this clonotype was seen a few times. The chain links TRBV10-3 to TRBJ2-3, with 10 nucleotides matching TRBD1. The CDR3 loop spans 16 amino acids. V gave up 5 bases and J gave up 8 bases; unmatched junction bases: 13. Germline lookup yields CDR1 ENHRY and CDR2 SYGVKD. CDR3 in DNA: TGTGCCATCAGTAAAGGACAGGGGGGACCTATAGGTACGCAGTATTTT. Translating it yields CAISKGQGGPIGTQYF.

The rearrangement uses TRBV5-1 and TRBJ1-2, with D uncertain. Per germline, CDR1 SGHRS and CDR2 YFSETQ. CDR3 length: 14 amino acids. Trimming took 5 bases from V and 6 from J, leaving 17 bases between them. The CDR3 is CASRREEGADGYTF. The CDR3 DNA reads TGCGCCAGCAGGAGGGAGGAGGGCGCGGATGGCTACACCTTC.

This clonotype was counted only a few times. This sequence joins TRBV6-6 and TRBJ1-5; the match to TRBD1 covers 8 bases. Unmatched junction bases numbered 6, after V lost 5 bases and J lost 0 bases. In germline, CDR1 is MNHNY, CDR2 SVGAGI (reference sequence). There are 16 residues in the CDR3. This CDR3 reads CASSLQTGDSNQPQHF. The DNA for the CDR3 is TGTGCCAGCAGTCTCCAGACAGGGGATAGCAATCAGCCCCAGCATTTT.

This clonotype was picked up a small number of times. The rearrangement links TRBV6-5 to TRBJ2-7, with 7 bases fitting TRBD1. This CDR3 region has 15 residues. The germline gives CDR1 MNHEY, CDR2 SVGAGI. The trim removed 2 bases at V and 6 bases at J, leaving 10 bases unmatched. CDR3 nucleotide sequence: TGTGCCAGCAGTTACCCCGACAGGGTGAAGCGCGAGCAGTACTTC. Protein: CASSYPDRVKREQYF.

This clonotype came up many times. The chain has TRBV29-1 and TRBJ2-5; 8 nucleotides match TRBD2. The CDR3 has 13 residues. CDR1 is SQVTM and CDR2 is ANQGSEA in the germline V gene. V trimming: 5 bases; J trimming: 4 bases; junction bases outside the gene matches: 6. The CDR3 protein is CSVRGGSRETQYF. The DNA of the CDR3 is TGCAGCGTTCGGGGGGGGAGTCGAGAGACCCAGTACTTC.

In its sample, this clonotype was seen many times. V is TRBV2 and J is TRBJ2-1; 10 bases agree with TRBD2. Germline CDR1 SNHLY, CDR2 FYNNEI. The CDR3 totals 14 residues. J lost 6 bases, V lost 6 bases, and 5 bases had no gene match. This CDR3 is CASSALAGANEQFF. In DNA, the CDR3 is TGTGCCAGCAGCGCGCTAGCGGGGGCCAATGAGCAGTTCTTC.

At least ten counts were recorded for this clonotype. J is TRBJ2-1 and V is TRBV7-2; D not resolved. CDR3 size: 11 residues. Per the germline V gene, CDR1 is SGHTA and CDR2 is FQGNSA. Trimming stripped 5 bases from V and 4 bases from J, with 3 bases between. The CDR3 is CASSAYNEQFF. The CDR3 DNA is TGTGCCAGCAGCGCATACAATGAGCAGTTCTTC.

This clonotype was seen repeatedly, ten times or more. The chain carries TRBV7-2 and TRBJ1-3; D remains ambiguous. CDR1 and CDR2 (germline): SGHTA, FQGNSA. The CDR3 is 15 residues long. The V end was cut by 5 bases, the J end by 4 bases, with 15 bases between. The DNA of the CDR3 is TGTGCCAGCAGCCCCAATTTCGGATCAGGAAACACCATATATTTT. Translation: CASSPNFGSGNTIYF.

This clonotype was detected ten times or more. CDR3 in DNA: TGCAGCGTTAAGGGACAGGTCTCCTACGAGCAGTACTTC. Encoded protein: CSVKGQVSYEQYF. The chain combines TRBV29-1 with TRBJ2-7; TRBD1 agrees at 8 bases. V dropped 5 bases and J dropped 0; count of bases not matched to a gene: 3. The CDR3 has 13 amino acids. Germline V CDR1 and CDR2: SQVTM, ANQGSEA.

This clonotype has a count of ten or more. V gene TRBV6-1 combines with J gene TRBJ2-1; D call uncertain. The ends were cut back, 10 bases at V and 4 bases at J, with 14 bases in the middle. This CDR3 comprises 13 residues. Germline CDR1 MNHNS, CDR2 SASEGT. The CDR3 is CATIHPPYNEQFF. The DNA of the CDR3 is TGTGCCACCATACACCCGCCATACAATGAGCAGTTCTTC.

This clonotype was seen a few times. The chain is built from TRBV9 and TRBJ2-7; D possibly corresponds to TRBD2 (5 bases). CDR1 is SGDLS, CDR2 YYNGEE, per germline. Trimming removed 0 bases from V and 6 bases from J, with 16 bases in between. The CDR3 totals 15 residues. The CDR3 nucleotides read TGTGCCAGCAGCGTAGGCGGAGGAGGAACCGTCGAGCAGTACTTC. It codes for CASSVGGGGTVEQYF.

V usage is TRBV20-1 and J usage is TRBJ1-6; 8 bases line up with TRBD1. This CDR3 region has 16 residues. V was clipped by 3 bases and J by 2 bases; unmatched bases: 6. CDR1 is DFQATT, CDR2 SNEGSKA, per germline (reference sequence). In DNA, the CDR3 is TGCAGTGCTAGTGACAGGGGAGAGGCCTATAATTCACCCCTCCACTTT. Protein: CSASDRGEAYNSPLHF.

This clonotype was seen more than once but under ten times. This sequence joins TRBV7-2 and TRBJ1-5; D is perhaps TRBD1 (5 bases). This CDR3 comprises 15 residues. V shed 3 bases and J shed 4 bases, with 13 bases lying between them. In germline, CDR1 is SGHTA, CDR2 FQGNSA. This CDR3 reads CASSFSRDWNQPQHF. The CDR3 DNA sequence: TGTGCCAGCAGCTTTAGTAGGGACTGGAATCAGCCCCAGCATTTT.

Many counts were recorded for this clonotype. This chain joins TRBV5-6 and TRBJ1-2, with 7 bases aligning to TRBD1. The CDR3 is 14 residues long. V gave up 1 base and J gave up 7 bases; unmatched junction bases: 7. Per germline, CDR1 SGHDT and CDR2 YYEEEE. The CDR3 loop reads CASSLYPGGAGYTF. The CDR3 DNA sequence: TGTGCCAGCAGCTTGTATCCAGGGGGGGCTGGCTACACCTTC.

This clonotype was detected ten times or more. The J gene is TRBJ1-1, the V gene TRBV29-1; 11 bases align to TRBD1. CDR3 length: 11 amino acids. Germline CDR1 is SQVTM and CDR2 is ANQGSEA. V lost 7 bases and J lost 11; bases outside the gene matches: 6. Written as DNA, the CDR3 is TGCAGCGCTGACCGGGACAGGGGGGCTTTCTTT. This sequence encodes CSADRDRGAFF. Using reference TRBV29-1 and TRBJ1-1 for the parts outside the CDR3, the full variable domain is SAVISQKPSRDICQRGTSLTIQCQVDSQVTMMFWYRQQPGQSLTLIATANQGSEATYESGFVIDKFPISRPNLTFSTLTVSNMSPEDSSIYLCSADRDRGAFFGQGTRLTVV.

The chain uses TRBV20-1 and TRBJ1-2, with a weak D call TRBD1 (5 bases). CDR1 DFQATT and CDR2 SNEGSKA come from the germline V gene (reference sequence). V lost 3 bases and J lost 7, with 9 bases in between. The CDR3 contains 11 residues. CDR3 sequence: CSARVTVGYTF. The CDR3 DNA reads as TGCAGTGCTAGGGTGACAGTTGGCTACACCTTC.

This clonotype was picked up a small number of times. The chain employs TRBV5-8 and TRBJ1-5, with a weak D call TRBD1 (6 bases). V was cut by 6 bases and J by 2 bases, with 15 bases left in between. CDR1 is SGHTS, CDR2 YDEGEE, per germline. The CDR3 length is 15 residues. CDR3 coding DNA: TGTGCCAGCATTCCAAGGGGACAAGGCAATCAGCCCCAGCATTTT. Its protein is CASIPRGQGNQPQHF.

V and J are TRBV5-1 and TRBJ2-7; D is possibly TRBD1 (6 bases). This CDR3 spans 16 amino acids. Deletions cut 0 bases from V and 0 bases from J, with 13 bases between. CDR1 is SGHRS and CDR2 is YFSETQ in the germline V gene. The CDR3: CASSLGEQGGSYEQYF. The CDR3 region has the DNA TGCGCCAGCAGCTTGGGAGAGCAAGGGGGCTCCTACGAGCAGTACTTC.

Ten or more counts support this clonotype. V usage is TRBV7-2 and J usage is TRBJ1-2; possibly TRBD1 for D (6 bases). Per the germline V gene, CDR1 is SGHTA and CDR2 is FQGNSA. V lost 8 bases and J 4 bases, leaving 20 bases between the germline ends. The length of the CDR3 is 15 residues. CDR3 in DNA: TGTGCCAGCCGTATGGGGGGCCCAGAGCTCTATGGCTACACCTTC. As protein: CASRMGGPELYGYTF.

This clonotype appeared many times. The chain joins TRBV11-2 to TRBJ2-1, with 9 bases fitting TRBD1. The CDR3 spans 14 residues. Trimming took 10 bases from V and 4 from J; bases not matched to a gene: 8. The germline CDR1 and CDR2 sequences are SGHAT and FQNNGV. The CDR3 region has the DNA TGTGCCACCCACGGGACAGGGATGTACAATGAGCAGTTCTTC. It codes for CATHGTGMYNEQFF.

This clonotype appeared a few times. This CDR3 is CASSYWTQGDSPLHF. CDR3 nucleotides: TGTGCCAGCAGTTACTGGACGCAGGGGGATTCACCCCTCCACTTT. The chain has TRBV6-2 or TRBV6-3 and TRBJ1-6, with TRBD1 identical over 7 bases. The germline V gene has CDR1 MNHEY and CDR2 SVGEGT. The J segment lost 8 bases and the V segment lost 1 base, leaving 5 bases of the junction unmatched. The CDR3 totals 15 residues.